The clone carrying this TCR beta chain has ten or more counts. The antigen is not known. These data are taken from a study of read filtering for tumor transcriptome and immune sequencing. Study information: Mean patient age was approximately 71 years, range about 45 to 85; over 16 male, about 15 female. Whole-study findings and limits: Approximately 82% of IR-seq clonotypes had a single read, yet these held 3% to 4% of reads. Even smaller IR-seq throughput identified most shared clonotypes.

V dropped 3 bases and J dropped 3; count of bases not matched to a gene: 3. The CDR3 loop spans 14 amino acids. Germline CDR1 SGHRS, CDR2 YFSETQ. At the time of active disease, bone marrow was collected from every patient. Molecular barcoded adaptors covering alpha/delta and beta/gamma chains were used on around 370 ng RNA. TCRdb ran MiXCR on the reads and lists one entry per CDR3 protein. The data show roughly 130,000 distinct CDR3 sequences, about an eighth seen once. The rearrangement uses TRBV5-1 and TRBJ2-3; TRBD2 matches 8 bases. Sequencing input: a population of CD138-negative cells sorted from bone marrow. This TCR was sampled from a donor aged 40 or older with multiple myeloma. CDR3: CASSSGTRTDTQYF. The CDR3 DNA reads as TGCGCCAGCAGCTCGGGGACTAGAACAGATACGCAGTATTTT.